What follows describes a single T cell receptor (beta chain). V was shortened by 0 bases and J by 5 bases, with 10 bases between the two germline ends. CDR1 MNHNS and CDR2 SASEGT come from the germline V gene. The CDR3 loop spans 14 amino acids. This specimen belongs to a study of blood T cell repertoires in COVID-19. The overall study: The United States, Italy and Spain supplied acute and convalescent COVID-19 samples. Sample material is recorded as cDNA or gDNA derived from T cells, B-cell-depleted T cells, or PBMCs.

Study processing details: Cell counts per sample came from amplifying reference gene primers. This table comes from immunoSEQ multiplex PCR, and its TCRdb copy is limited to in-frame clones, with some not included. The V and J calls and clone size were taken over from that table, and D and trimming were inferred from the DNA. This sample has hundreds of thousands of clones; roughly four fifths occur once, and the top ten carry about 4.8%. This TCR was recovered from a woman between 65 and 79 years old with acute or convalescent COVID-19. Sequenced: peripheral blood. V and J are TRBV6-1 and TRBJ1-2; a possible D gene is TRBD1 (5 bases). The chain's CDR3 is CASSEAGGGYGYTF. The CDR3 DNA reads as TGTGCCAGCAGTGAAGCGGGGGGAGGGTATGGCTACACCTTC.